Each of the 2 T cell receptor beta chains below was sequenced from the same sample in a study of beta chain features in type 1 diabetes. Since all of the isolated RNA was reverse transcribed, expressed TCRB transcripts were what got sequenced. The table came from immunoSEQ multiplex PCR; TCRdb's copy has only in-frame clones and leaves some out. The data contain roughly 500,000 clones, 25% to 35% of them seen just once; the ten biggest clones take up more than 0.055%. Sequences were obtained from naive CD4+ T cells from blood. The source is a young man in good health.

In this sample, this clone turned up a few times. The CDR3 region has the DNA TGCAGTGGGTGGGGGTCAGATACGCAGTATTTT. Encoded protein: CSGWGSDTQYF. The chain is built from TRBV20-1 and TRBJ2-3; D may correspond to TRBD1 or TRBD2 (5 bases each). The CDR3 spans 11 residues. Trimming removed 7 bases from V and 4 bases from J, with 9 bases in between. Looked up from germline, CDR1 is DFQATT and CDR2 is SNEGSKA (reference sequence).

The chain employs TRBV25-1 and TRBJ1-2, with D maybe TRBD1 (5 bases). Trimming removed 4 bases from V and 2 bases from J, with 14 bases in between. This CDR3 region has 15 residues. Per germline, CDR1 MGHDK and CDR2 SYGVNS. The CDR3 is CASSAPGDPNYGYTF. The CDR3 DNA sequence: TGTGCCAGCAGTGCCCCCGGGGACCCGAACTATGGCTACACCTTC.